What follows describes a single TCR beta chain. Its antigen is as yet unknown. People who had autoimmune disease history or systemic immunosuppression were excluded. CDR3 length equals 13 residues. The V end lost 4 bases, the J end lost 6 bases, and 12 bases lay between the germline ends. Per germline, CDR1 MGHDK and CDR2 SYGVNS. The data were taken from a study of OX40 agonist ivuxolimab in advanced cancers. Study details: With ivuxolimab, an agonistic anti-OX40 (CD134) antibody, patients were treated.

Broader study findings: The mean number of expanded clones was higher in CD8+ T cells than in CD4+.

Sequencing was performed with immunoSEQ multiplex PCR; in TCRdb, only in-frame clones are kept and a portion is missing. The sample includes roughly 11,000 clones, 86% of them seen just once. The sequencing here drew on CD4+ or CD8+ T cells sorted from blood, taken in a trial of the OX40 agonist ivuxolimab. The sequence came from an adult with an advanced solid tumor such as melanoma, head and neck, liver or kidney cancer. This chain links TRBV25-1 with TRBJ1-2, with D possibly being TRBD1 (6 bases). As DNA, the CDR3 is TGTGCCAGCAGTGGCGGGACACTCAATGGCTACACCTTC. This translates into CASSGGTLNGYTF.